This T cell receptor (beta chain) came from a study of blood T cell repertoires in COVID-19. Study details: Specimens from acute and convalescent COVID-19 originated in the United States, Italy and Spain. The analysed material was cDNA or gDNA that came from T cells, B-cell-depleted T cells, or PBMCs.

Profiling relied on immunoSEQ multiplex PCR, and the TCRdb table lists in-frame clones only, not all of them. The sample has about 280,000 clones, 89% seen once. Trimming shortened V by 8 bases and J by 2 bases, and 13 bases separated the two germline ends. Germline V CDR1 and CDR2: MNHEY, SVGAGI. The CDR3 totals 15 residues. This clonotype was sampled from a man aged 50 or older with acute or convalescent COVID-19. Sequencing was done on a sample of peripheral blood. The rearrangement uses TRBV6-5 and TRBJ1-6; a weak D match, TRBD1 (5 bases). The DNA of the CDR3 is TGTGCCAGCTATCCCCAGGGCGCCTATAATTCACCCCTCCACTTT. Residues: CASYPQGAYNSPLHF.